The clone carrying this TCR beta chain came up a few times. What it binds is not known. 5'RACE primed from the constant segment yielded TCR alpha and TCR beta cDNA libraries bearing sample barcodes and UMIs. TCRdb passed the 5' RACE reads through MiXCR, listing each CDR3 protein once. The top ten hold about 2% of the sample, which has about 150,000 distinct CDR3 sequences, about a fifth seen once. The data belong to a study of T-cell memory formation after mild COVID-19. Study-wide context: For the most part, TCR clusters were specific to one donor.

Study-level findings and limits: Clones which contracted sat mainly in CM and EM if CD4+, and in EMRA if CD8+. Balance between CD4 and CD8 was seen in clones contracting day 15 to 85, and a CD4+ lean was seen in later expanders.

The CDR3 runs 12 residues. V lost 4 bases to trimming and J lost 10 bases, with 11 bases between them. The germline CDR1 and CDR2 sequences are SGHTA and FQGNSA. Sequencing used PBMCs or a T cell subset sorted from them (not recorded which). The chain links TRBV7-2 to TRBJ2-1; no firm D call. The source is an adult woman who had mild COVID-19 (a few samples of this study predate the infection). Cell type and time point are not known. The CDR3 DNA reads TGTGCCAGCAGCTCCGACCTCGGGGAGCAGTTCTTC. This encodes CASSSDLGEQFF.